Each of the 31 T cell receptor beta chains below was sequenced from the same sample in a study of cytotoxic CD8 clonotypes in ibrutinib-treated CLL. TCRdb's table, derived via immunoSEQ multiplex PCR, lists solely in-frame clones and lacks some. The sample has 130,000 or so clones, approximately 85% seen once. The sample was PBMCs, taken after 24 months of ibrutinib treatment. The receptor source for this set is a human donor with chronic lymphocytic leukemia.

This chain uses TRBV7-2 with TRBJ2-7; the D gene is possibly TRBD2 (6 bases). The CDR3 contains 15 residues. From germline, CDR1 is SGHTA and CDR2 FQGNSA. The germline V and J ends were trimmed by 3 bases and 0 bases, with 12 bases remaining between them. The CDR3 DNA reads TGTGCCAGCAGCTTCGGCGGGGCTAGCTCCTACGAGCAGTACTTC. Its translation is CASSFGGASSYEQYF.

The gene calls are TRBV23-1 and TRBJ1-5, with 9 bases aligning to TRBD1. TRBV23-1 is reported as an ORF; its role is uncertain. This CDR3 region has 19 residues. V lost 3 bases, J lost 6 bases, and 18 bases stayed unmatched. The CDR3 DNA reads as TGCGCCAGCAGTCATATACAACCGGGACAGGGAGAGGTTCCTCAGCCCCAGCATTTT. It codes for CASSHIQPGQGEVPQPQHF.

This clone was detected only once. The CDR3: CASSLASYRGNEQFF. DNA for the CDR3: TGTGCCAGCAGCTTAGCTTCTTACAGGGGGAATGAGCAGTTCTTC. V is TRBV7-6 and J is TRBJ2-1; TRBD1 matches 8 bases. Per germline, CDR1 SGHVS and CDR2 FNYEAQ. The CDR3 totals 15 residues. Trimming cost V 0 bases and J 7 bases; bases outside gene matches: 5. Together with reference TRBV7-6 and TRBJ2-1, the CDR3 gives the full variable domain: GAGVSQSPRYKVTKRGQDVALRCDPISGHVSLYWYRQALGQGPEFLTYFNYEAQQDKSGLPNDRFSAERPEGSISTLTIQRTEQRDSAMYRCASSLASYRGNEQFFGPGTRLTVL.

The CDR3 region has the DNA TGTGCCAGCAGGGACAATAACCAAGAGACCCAGTACTTC. Protein product: CASRDNNQETQYF. The rearrangement joins TRBV28 to TRBJ2-5, with a possible D match to TRBD1 (5 bases). Between the trimmed V and J ends, which lost 6 bases and 0 bases, there was a span of 8 bases. CDR3 length: 13 amino acids. Germline CDR1 is MDHEN and CDR2 is SYDVKM.

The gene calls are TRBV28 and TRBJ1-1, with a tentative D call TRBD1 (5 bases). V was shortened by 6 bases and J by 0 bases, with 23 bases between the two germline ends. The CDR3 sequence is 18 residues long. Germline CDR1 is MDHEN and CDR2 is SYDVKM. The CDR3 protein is CASRRSGLGAPMNTEAFF. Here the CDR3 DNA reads TGTGCCAGCAGAAGATCGGGACTAGGGGCCCCAATGAACACTGAAGCTTTCTTT.

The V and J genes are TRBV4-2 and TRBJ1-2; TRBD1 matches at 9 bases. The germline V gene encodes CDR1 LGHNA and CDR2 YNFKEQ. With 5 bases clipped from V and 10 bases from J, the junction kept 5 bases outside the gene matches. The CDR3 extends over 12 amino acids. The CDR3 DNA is TGTGCCAGCAGCACCCGGACAGGGGACTACACCTTC. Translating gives CASSTRTGDYTF.

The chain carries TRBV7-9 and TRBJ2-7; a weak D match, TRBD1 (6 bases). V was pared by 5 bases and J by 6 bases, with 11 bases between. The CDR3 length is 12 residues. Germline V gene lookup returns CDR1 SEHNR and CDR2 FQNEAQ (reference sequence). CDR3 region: CASSPQGIEQYF. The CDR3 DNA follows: TGTGCCAGCAGCCCACAGGGCATCGAGCAGTACTTC.

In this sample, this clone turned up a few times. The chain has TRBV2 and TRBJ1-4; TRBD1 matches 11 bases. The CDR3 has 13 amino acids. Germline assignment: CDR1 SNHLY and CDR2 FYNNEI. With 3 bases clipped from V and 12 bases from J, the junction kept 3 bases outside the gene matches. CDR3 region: CASSEDRGLELFF. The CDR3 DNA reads TGTGCCAGCAGTGAGGACAGGGGGCTGGAACTGTTTTTT. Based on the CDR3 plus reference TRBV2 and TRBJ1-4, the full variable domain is EPEVTQTPSHQVTQMGQEVILRCVPISNHLYFYWYRQILGQKVEFLVSFYNNEISEKSEIFDDQFSVERPDGSNFTLKIRSTKLEDSAMYFCASSEDRGLELFFGSGTQLSVL.

CDR3 protein: CASSAAGSVQYF. The CDR3 DNA reads as TGTGCCAGCAGCGCCGCTGGGAGCGTGCAGTACTTC. The chain has TRBV9 and TRBJ2-7; D perhaps matches TRBD2 (5 bases). Trimming pared 3 bases from V and 9 bases from J, leaving 13 bases between. The CDR3 runs to 12 residues. CDR1 and CDR2 from the germline V gene are SGDLS and YYNGEE.

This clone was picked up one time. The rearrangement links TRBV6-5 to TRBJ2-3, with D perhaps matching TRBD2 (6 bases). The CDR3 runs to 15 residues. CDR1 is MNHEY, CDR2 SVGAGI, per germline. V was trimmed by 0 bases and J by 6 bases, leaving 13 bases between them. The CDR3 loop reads CASSYSGGIGDTQYF. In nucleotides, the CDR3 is TGTGCCAGCAGTTACTCGGGGGGAATTGGGGATACGCAGTATTTT.

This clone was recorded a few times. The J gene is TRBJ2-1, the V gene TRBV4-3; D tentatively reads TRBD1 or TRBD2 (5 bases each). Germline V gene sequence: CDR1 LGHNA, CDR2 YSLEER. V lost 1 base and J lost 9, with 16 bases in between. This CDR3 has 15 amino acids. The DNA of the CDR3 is TGCGCCAGCAGCCAAGCTAGCACAGGAGGTAGTGAGCAGTTCTTC. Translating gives CASSQASTGGSEQFF.

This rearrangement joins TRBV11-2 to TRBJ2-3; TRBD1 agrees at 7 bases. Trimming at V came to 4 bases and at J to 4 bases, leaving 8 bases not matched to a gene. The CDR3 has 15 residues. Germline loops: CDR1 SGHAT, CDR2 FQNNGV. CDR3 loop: CASSSSDRFADTQYF. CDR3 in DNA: TGTGCCAGCAGCTCCTCGGACAGGTTCGCAGATACGCAGTATTTT.

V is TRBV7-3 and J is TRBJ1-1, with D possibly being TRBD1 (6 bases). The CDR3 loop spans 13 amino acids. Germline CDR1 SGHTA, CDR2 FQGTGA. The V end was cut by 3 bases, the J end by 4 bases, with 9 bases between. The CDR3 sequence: CASSFSGVTEAFF. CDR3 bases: TGTGCCAGCAGCTTCTCAGGGGTCACTGAAGCTTTCTTT.

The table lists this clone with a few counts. The CDR3 is CASSQGLAGGANEQFF. The CDR3 DNA reads as TGCGCCAGCAGCCAAGGTCTAGCGGGAGGGGCGAATGAGCAGTTCTTC. The chain carries TRBV4-1 and TRBJ2-1; 12 nucleotides match TRBD2. Germline loops: CDR1 MGHRA, CDR2 YSYEKL. The CDR3 length is 16 residues. With 1 base clipped from V and 7 bases from J, the junction kept 5 bases outside the gene matches.

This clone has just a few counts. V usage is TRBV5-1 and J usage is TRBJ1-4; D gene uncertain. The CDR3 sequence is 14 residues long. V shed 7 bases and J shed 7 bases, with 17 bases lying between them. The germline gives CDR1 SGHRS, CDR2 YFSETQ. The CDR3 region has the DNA TGCGCCAGCGCCTTTAGCCATAGCAGTGAAAAACTGTTTTTT. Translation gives CASAFSHSSEKLFF.

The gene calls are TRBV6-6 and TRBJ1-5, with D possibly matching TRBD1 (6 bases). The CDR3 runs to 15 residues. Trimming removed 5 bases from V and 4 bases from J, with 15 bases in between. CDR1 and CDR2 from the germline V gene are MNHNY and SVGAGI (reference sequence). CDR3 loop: CASSESRGLNQPQHF. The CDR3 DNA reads TGTGCCAGCAGTGAGAGCAGGGGATTGAATCAGCCCCAGCATTTT.

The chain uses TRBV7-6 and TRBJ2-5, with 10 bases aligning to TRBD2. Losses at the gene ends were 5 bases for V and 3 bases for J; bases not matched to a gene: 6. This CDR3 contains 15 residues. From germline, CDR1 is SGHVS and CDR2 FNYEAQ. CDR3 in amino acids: CASSRRSGGKETQYF. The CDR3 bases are TGTGCCAGCAGCAGACGTAGCGGGGGGAAAGAGACCCAGTACTTC.

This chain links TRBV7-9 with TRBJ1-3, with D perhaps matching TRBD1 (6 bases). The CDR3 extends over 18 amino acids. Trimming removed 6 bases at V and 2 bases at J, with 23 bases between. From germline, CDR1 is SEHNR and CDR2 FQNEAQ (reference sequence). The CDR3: CASRDPLTGPKPGNTIYF. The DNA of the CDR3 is TGTGCCAGCAGGGATCCCTTGACAGGCCCCAAACCTGGAAACACCATATATTTT.

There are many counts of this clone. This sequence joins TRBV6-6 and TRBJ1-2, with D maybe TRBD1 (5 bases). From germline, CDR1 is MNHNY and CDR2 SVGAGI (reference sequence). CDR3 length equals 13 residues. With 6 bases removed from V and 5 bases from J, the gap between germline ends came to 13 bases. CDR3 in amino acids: CASRPGTVYGYTF. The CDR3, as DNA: TGTGCCAGCAGACCCGGGACGGTATATGGCTACACCTTC.

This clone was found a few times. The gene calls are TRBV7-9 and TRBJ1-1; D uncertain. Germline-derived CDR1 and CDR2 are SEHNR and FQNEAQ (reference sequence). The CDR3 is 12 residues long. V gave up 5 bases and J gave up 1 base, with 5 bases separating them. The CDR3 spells CASSAGNTEAFF. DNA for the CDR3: TGTGCCAGCAGCGCAGGGAACACTGAAGCTTTCTTT.

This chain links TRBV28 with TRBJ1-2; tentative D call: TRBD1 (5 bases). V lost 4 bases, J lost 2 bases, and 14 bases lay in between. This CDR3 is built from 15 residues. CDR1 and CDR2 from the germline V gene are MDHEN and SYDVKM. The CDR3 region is CASSSTTSGNYGYTF. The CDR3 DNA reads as TGTGCCAGCAGTTCTACTACATCAGGGAACTATGGCTACACCTTC.

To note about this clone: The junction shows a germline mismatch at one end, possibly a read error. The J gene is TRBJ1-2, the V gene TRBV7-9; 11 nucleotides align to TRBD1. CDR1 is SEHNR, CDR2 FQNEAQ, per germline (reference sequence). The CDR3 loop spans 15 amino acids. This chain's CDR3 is CASSLQGDRGMRYDF. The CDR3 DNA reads TGTGCCAGCAGCCTACAAGGGGACAGGGGGATGCGATATGACTTC.

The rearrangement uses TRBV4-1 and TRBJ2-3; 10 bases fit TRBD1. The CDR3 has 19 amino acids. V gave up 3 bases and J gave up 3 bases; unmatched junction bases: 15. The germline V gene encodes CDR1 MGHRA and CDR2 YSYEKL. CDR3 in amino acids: CASSHVRRSPGQGTDTQYF. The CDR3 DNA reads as TGCGCCAGCAGCCACGTTCGGCGAAGTCCGGGACAGGGGACAGATACGCAGTATTTT.

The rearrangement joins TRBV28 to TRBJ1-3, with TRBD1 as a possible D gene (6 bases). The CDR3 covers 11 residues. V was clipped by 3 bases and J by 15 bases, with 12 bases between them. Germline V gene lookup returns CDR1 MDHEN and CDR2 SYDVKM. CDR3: CASSFERGQYF. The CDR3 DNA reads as TGTGCCAGCAGTTTCGAAAGGGGACAATATTTT. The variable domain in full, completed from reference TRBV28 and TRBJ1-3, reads DVKVTQSSRYLVKRTGEKVFLECVQDMDHENMFWYRQDPGLGLRLIYFSYDVKMKEKGDIPEGYSVSREKKERFSLILESASTNQTSMYLCASSFERGQYFGEGSWLTVV.

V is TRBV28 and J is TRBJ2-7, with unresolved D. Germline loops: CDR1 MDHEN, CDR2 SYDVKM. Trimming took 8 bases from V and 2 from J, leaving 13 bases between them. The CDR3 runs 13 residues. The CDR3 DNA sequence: TGTGCCAGCTTGGAGTCCTCTCCCTACGAGCAGTACTTC. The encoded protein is CASLESSPYEQYF.

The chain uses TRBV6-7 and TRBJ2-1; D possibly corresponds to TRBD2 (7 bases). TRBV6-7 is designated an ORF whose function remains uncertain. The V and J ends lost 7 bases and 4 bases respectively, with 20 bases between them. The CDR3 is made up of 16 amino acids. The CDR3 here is CASTLKGGALYNEQFF. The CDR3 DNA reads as TGTGCCAGCACATTGAAGGGGGGGGCCTTATACAATGAGCAGTTCTTC.

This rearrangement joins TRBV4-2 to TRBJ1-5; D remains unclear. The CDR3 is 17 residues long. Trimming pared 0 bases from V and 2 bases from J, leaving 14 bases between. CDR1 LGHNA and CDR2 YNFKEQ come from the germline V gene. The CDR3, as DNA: TGTGCCAGCAGCCAAGATAAAGCTAGGGTGGGCAATCAGCCCCAGCATTTT. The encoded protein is CASSQDKARVGNQPQHF.

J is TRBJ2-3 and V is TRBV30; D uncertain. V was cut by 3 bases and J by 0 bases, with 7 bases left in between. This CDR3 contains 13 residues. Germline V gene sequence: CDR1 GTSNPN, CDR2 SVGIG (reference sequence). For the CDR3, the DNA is TGTGCCTGGAGGCAGACTAGCACAGATACGCAGTATTTT. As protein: CAWRQTSTDTQYF. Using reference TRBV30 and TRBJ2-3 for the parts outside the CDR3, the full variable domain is SQTIHQWPATLVQPVGSPLSLECTVEGTSNPNLYWYRQAAGRGLQLLFYSVGIGQISSEVPQNLSASRPQDRQFILSSKKLLLSDSGFYLCAWRQTSTDTQYFGPGTRLTVL.

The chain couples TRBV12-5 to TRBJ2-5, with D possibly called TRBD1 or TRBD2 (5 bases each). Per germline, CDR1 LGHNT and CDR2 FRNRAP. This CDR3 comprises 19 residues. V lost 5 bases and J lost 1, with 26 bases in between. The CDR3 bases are TGTGCTAGTGGTAAGGACACCGGAGGACCCCCATTGGGCCAAGAGACCCAGTACTTC. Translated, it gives CASGKDTGGPPLGQETQYF.

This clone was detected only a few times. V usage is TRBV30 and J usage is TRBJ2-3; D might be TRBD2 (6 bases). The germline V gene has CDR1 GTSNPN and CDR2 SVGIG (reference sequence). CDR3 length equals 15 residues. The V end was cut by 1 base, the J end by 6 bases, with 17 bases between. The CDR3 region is CAWSAGRGVSDTQYF. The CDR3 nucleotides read TGTGCCTGGAGTGCGGGGCGCGGGGTTAGCGATACGCAGTATTTT.

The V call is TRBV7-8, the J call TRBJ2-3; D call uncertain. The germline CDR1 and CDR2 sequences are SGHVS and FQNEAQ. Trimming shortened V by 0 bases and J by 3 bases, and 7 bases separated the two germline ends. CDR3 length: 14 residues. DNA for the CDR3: TGTGCCAGCAGCTTAGCGGCAGTAACAGATACGCAGTATTTT. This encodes CASSLAAVTDTQYF.